Below, 5 T cell receptor beta chains from the same sample are listed, as sequenced in a study of blood T cell repertoires in COVID-19. The protocol was immunoSEQ multiplex PCR, while the TCRdb copy is restricted to in-frame clones and leaves out a portion. The repertoire holds 350,000 to 450,000 clones, with 85% as singletons. Source material: peripheral blood. These receptors originate from a woman aged 18-30 years with acute or convalescent COVID-19.

This chain uses TRBV12-5 with TRBJ2-3, with D perhaps TRBD2 (5 bases). The germline CDR1 and CDR2 sequences are LGHNT and FRNRAP. The CDR3 covers 13 residues. V lost 2 bases, J lost 5 bases, and 8 bases lay in between. CDR3 region: CASGLSRGDTQYF. CDR3 sequence (DNA): TGTGCTAGTGGTTTGTCCCGGGGAGATACGCAGTATTTT.

This chain links TRBV5-8 with TRBJ2-5; 7 bases are a match to TRBD1. Trimming at V came to 4 bases and at J to 2 bases, leaving 2 bases not matched to a gene. The CDR3 length is 13 residues. Germline V gene data show CDR1 as SGHTS and CDR2 as YDEGEE. In DNA, the CDR3 is TGTGCCAGCAGCGGGGGACAGCAAGAGACCCAGTACTTC. This codes for CASSGGQQETQYF.

This clone has only a few counts. The chain joins TRBV7-8 to TRBJ1-3; 8 bases agree with TRBD1. Trimming took 5 bases from V and 4 from J; bases not matched to a gene: 4. The germline CDR1 and CDR2 sequences are SGHVS and FQNEAQ. CDR3 length: 14 amino acids. CDR3 sequence (DNA): TGTGCCAGCAGCCGGAGACAGGGGGGAAACACCATATATTTT. It yields the protein CASSRRQGGNTIYF.

The chain uses TRBV5-4 and TRBJ2-1, with D unresolved. The CDR3 runs to 13 residues. Germline V CDR1 and CDR2: SGHNT, YYREEE (reference sequence). Deletions cut 2 bases from V and 9 bases from J, with 12 bases between. The CDR3 DNA sequence: TGTGCCAGCAGCTTCGCGGTTAGAGGTGAGCAGTTCTTC. Its translation is CASSFAVRGEQFF.

The CDR3 reads CASSLTWGSEAFF. As DNA, the CDR3 is TGTGCCAGCAGCTTAACCTGGGGCAGTGAAGCTTTCTTT. The gene calls are TRBV9 and TRBJ1-1, with TRBD1 as a possible D gene (5 bases). V lost 4 bases, J lost 7 bases, and 14 bases lay in between. This CDR3 region has 13 residues. Germline V CDR1 and CDR2: SGDLS, YYNGEE.